The 27 T cell receptor beta chains listed next were all sequenced from one sample in a study of blood T cell repertoires in COVID-19. Assay: immunoSEQ multiplex PCR; the TCRdb copy retains only in-frame clones and omits some. The sample lists 350,000 to 500,000 clones, 88% occurring once. Sequenced: PBMCs or T cells enriched from blood (not recorded which). The receptors were gathered from a woman aged 18-29 years who had been exposed to COVID-19.

The J gene is TRBJ1-3, the V gene TRBV4-2; possibly TRBD1 for D (5 bases). V dropped 0 bases and J dropped 3 bases, with 12 bases sitting between them. The CDR3 loop spans 16 amino acids. The V gene's germline CDR1 is LGHNA and CDR2 YNFKEQ. The CDR3 spells CASSQDPGFVGNTIYF. The DNA of the CDR3 is TGTGCCAGCAGCCAAGATCCAGGGTTCGTTGGAAACACCATATATTTT.

In regard to this clone: A junction boundary mismatches the germline segment, possibly from a read error. The gene calls are TRBV2 and TRBJ1-4; D gene unclear. Germline CDR1 SNHLY, CDR2 FYNNEI. The CDR3 is made up of 15 amino acids. CDR3 amino acids: CASTEGHGHNEKLFF. The CDR3 nucleotides are TGTGCCAGCACTGAAGGTCATGGCCATAATGAAAAACTGTTTTTT.

The chain joins TRBV9 to TRBJ2-7; maybe TRBD1 (5 bases). Germline V gene lookup returns CDR1 SGDLS and CDR2 YYNGEE. V lost 0 bases and J lost 6, with 13 bases in between. The length of the CDR3 is 14 residues. Here the CDR3 DNA reads TGTGCCAGCAGCGTAGGGGGCACTACCGGCGAGCAGTACTTC. It encodes CASSVGGTTGEQYF.

The rearrangement links TRBV5-4 to TRBJ2-1; weak D call: TRBD2 (6 bases). V was shortened by 4 bases and J by 7 bases, with 12 bases between the two germline ends. The CDR3 totals 13 residues. Germline CDR1 reads SGHNT; CDR2 reads YYREEE (reference sequence). The CDR3 DNA reads as TGTGCCAGCAGCCTTGGGACTTTGAATGAGCAGTTCTTC. Protein sequence: CASSLGTLNEQFF.

The chain is built from TRBV15 and TRBJ2-1; D is perhaps TRBD1 (6 bases). V lost 0 bases and J lost 7, with 13 bases in between. CDR3 length: 15 residues. Germline V gene sequence: CDR1 LNHNV, CDR2 YYDKDF (reference sequence). As DNA, the CDR3 is TGTGCCACCAGCAGAGATGGGAGCAGGGGAAATGAGCAGTTCTTC. Protein sequence: CATSRDGSRGNEQFF. The variable domain in full, with the rest retrieved from reference TRBV15 and TRBJ2-1, is DAMVIQNPRYQVTQFGKPVTLSCSQTLNHNVMYWYQQKSSQAPKLLFHYYDKDFNNEADTPDNFQSRRPNTSFCFLDIRSPGLGDTAMYLCATSRDGSRGNEQFFGPGTRLTVL.

J is TRBJ1-1 and V is TRBV7-3; 8 bases fit TRBD1. Germline V lookup: CDR1 SGHTA, CDR2 FQGTGA. This CDR3 contains 13 residues. The ends lost 5 bases at V and 6 bases at J; junction bases unmatched: 5. CDR3 in amino acids: CASSPQGGSEAFF. CDR3 DNA sequence: TGTGCCAGCAGCCCACAGGGGGGGTCTGAAGCTTTCTTT. Using reference TRBV7-3 and TRBJ1-1 for the parts outside the CDR3, the full variable domain is GAGVSQTPSNKVTEKGKYVELRCDPISGHTALYWYRQSLGQGPEFLIYFQGTGAADDSGLPNDRFFAVRPEGSVSTLKIQRTERGDSAVYLCASSPQGGSEAFFGQGTRLTVV.

The chain links TRBV28 to TRBJ1-6; TRBD1 agrees at 8 bases. The CDR3 is 15 amino acids. V shed 1 base and J 6 bases; nucleotides not matched to a gene: 2. Per the germline V gene, CDR1 is MDHEN and CDR2 is SYDVKM. CDR3 protein: CASSLSGGGNSPLHF. The CDR3 DNA follows: TGTGCCAGCAGTTTATCAGGGGGCGGTAATTCACCCCTCCACTTT.

The V gene is TRBV9, the J gene TRBJ2-7, with D maybe TRBD2 (7 bases). This CDR3 contains 16 residues. The V and J ends lost 0 bases and 0 bases respectively, with 13 bases between them. Germline V CDR1 and CDR2: SGDLS, YYNGEE. CDR3: CASSVEGGSSSYEQYF. The CDR3 nucleotides read TGTGCCAGCAGCGTAGAGGGGGGGTCGAGCTCCTACGAGCAGTACTTC.

The chain employs TRBV15 and TRBJ2-1, with 11 bases lining up with TRBD2. The CDR3 totals 16 residues. Germline CDR1 and CDR2: LNHNV and YYDKDF (reference sequence). The V segment lost 3 bases and the J segment 6 bases; nucleotides outside the gene matches: 7. The CDR3 sequence is CATSRPGLAGFNEQFF. CDR3 nucleotides: TGTGCCACCAGCAGGCCTGGACTAGCGGGCTTCAATGAGCAGTTCTTC.

J is TRBJ2-7 and V is TRBV5-4, with TRBD2 identical over 14 bases. Germline V CDR1 and CDR2: SGHNT, YYREEE (reference sequence). V shed 5 bases and J 5 bases; nucleotides not matched to a gene: 9. There are 16 residues in the CDR3. The CDR3 protein is CASSSGTSGSYHEQYF. The CDR3 nucleotides are TGTGCCAGCAGTTCCGGGACTAGCGGGAGTTACCACGAGCAGTACTTC.

The gene calls are TRBV6-5 and TRBJ1-2; 8 bases are shared with TRBD1. This CDR3 has 15 residues. V was pared by 6 bases and J by 4 bases, with 10 bases of the junction left unmatched. CDR1 is MNHEY and CDR2 is SVGAGI in the germline V gene. The CDR3 DNA is TGTGCCAGCAGAAACGACAGGGGCGACGCCTATGGCTACACCTTC. Residues: CASRNDRGDAYGYTF.

This chain joins TRBV4-3 and TRBJ2-2, with 9 nucleotides matching TRBD2. The CDR3 spans 16 residues. J lost 8 bases, V lost 4 bases, and 11 bases had no gene match. Germline V gene sequence: CDR1 LGHNA, CDR2 YSLEER. This chain's CDR3 is CASSRLAGVGLGELFF. For the CDR3, the DNA is TGCGCCAGCAGCCGATTAGCGGGGGTGGGCCTGGGGGAGCTGTTTTTT.

The V call is TRBV4-1, the J call TRBJ1-1; D is unclear. The CDR3 contains 15 residues. The V and J ends lost 1 base and 0 bases respectively, with 9 bases between them. CDR1 is MGHRA, CDR2 YSYEKL, per germline. The CDR3 region is CASSQGEVMNTEAFF. For the CDR3, the DNA is TGCGCCAGCAGCCAAGGTGAGGTAATGAACACTGAAGCTTTCTTT.

V is TRBV11-2 and J is TRBJ1-4, with D uncertain. This CDR3 has 14 amino acids. Germline-derived CDR1 and CDR2 are SGHAT and FQNNGV. The V end lost 3 bases, the J end lost 4 bases, and 9 bases lay between the germline ends. CDR3: CASSFQAVNEKLFF. CDR3 nucleotide sequence: TGTGCCAGCAGCTTCCAGGCCGTTAATGAAAAACTGTTTTTT.

The V gene is TRBV5-1, the J gene TRBJ1-1, with TRBD1 as a possible D gene (6 bases). The CDR3 is 15 amino acids. With 0 bases removed from V and 3 bases from J, the gap between germline ends came to 12 bases. Per germline, CDR1 SGHRS and CDR2 YFSETQ. The CDR3 nucleotides read TGCGCCAGCAGCTTGGCCACTTACAGGGACACTGAAGCTTTCTTT. Protein sequence: CASSLATYRDTEAFF.

This rearrangement joins TRBV6-5 to TRBJ2-7; 7 bases align to TRBD2. The V gene's germline CDR1 is MNHEY and CDR2 SVGAGI. The CDR3 is 12 amino acids. J gave up 6 bases and V 10 bases, and 9 bases lay outside the gene matches. The CDR3 DNA reads as TGTGCCACCAGGACTAGATCGGGCGAGCAGTACTTC. This translates into CATRTRSGEQYF.

The J gene is TRBJ2-1, the V gene TRBV11-2; perhaps TRBD2 as D (6 bases). CDR3 length: 17 residues. CDR1 is SGHAT and CDR2 is FQNNGV in the germline V gene. The V and J ends lost 5 bases and 2 bases respectively, with 19 bases between them. CDR3 protein: CASSPLVAAFTYNEQFF. CDR3 DNA: TGTGCCAGCAGCCCCTTAGTAGCGGCGTTTACCTACAATGAGCAGTTCTTC.

The rearrangement uses TRBV29-1 and TRBJ2-3; 9 bases are a match to TRBD2. Germline lookup yields CDR1 SQVTM and CDR2 ANQGSEA. Germline trimming cut 8 bases from V and 5 bases from J; bases unmatched to any gene: 17. The CDR3 runs to 16 residues. The CDR3 reads CSFQEGLAIGEDTQYF. CDR3 nucleotides: TGCAGCTTCCAAGAGGGACTAGCAATTGGAGAAGATACGCAGTATTTT.

The chain carries TRBV6-2 or TRBV6-3 and TRBJ2-5, with 9 nucleotides matching TRBD2. The CDR3 extends over 16 amino acids. V was clipped by 4 bases and J by 5 bases; unmatched bases: 11. Germline CDR1 is MNHEY and CDR2 is SVGEGT. CDR3 nucleotides: TGTGCCAGCAGTTGGATAGCGGGGGACGTTTCTGAGACCCAGTACTTC. Translated: CASSWIAGDVSETQYF.

The V and J genes are TRBV30 and TRBJ1-6, with a weak D call TRBD1 (5 bases). This CDR3 spans 12 amino acids. Trimming cost V 5 bases and J 4 bases, with 6 bases left between them. Germline V gene data show CDR1 as GTSNPN and CDR2 as SVGIG (reference sequence). This CDR3 is CAWGAYNSPLHF. Written as DNA, the CDR3 is TGTGCCTGGGGGGCTTATAATTCACCCCTCCACTTT.

V usage is TRBV7-2 and J usage is TRBJ1-6; D is possibly TRBD1 (5 bases). V was clipped by 4 bases and J by 10 bases, with 11 bases between them. This CDR3 has 13 amino acids. The V gene's germline CDR1 is SGHTA and CDR2 FQGNSA. CDR3 region: CASSSLRGSPLHF. CDR3 DNA sequence: TGTGCCAGCAGCTCGTTAAGGGGATCACCCCTCCACTTT.

The rearrangement links TRBV27 to TRBJ2-1; 14 bases are shared with TRBD2. Germline V gives CDR1 MNHEY, CDR2 SMNVEV (reference sequence). J was trimmed by 3 bases and V by 5 bases; bases with no gene match: 6. The CDR3 contains 17 residues. As DNA, the CDR3 is TGTGCCAGCAGTCCGACTAGCGGGGGGGCGGGCTACAATGAGCAGTTCTTC. This codes for CASSPTSGGAGYNEQFF.

The rearrangement uses TRBV10-3 and TRBJ2-1; a weak D match, TRBD2 (5 bases). V lost 9 bases, J lost 2 bases, and 14 bases lay in between. Germline CDR1 is ENHRY and CDR2 is SYGVKD. The CDR3 length is 14 residues. Written as DNA, the CDR3 is TGTGCCATACCTAAGACGGGAACCTACAATGAGCAGTTCTTC. As protein: CAIPKTGTYNEQFF.

On this clone itself: This sample also contains other DNA sequences that code for the same CDR3. The genes are TRBV5-1 and TRBJ2-7; D may be TRBD2 (6 bases). There are 14 residues in the CDR3. CDR1 SGHRS and CDR2 YFSETQ come from the germline V gene. The V gene lost 0 bases and the J gene lost 0 bases, with 7 bases spanning the gap. This CDR3 reads CASSLAGSSYEQYF. The CDR3 nucleotides are TGCGCCAGCAGCTTGGCCGGGAGCTCCTACGAGCAGTACTTC.

The rearrangement joins TRBV5-1 to TRBJ2-7, with 9 bases aligning to TRBD1. The germline CDR1 and CDR2 sequences are SGHRS and YFSETQ. V trimming: 6 bases; J trimming: 0 bases; junction bases outside the gene matches: 10. The CDR3 contains 16 residues. CDR3 protein: CASTDRQGGSSYEQYF. The CDR3 DNA sequence: TGCGCCAGCACCGATCGACAGGGGGGCAGCTCCTACGAGCAGTACTTC.

The J gene is TRBJ2-7, the V gene TRBV27; the match to TRBD2 covers 7 bases. The germline CDR1 and CDR2 sequences are MNHEY and SMNVEV (reference sequence). V shed 1 base, J shed 3 bases, and the junction held 3 bases outside the gene matches. The CDR3 has 14 residues. The CDR3 bases are TGTGCCAGCAGTTTATGGGGGGGGAGCTACGAGCAGTACTTC. It specifies CASSLWGGSYEQYF.

This clone was seen only once. The chain has TRBV2 and TRBJ1-6; D is undetermined. CDR1 is SNHLY, CDR2 FYNNEI, per germline. The CDR3 has 12 residues. V lost 8 bases to trimming and J lost 13 bases, with 15 bases between them. DNA for the CDR3: TGTGCCAGCTGGGGAGGAGCCCATCCCCTCCACTTT. Translation gives CASWGGAHPLHF. Supplemented by reference TRBV2 and TRBJ1-6, the full variable domain reads EPEVTQTPSHQVTQMGQEVILRCVPISNHLYFYWYRQILGQKVEFLVSFYNNEISEKSEIFDDQFSVERPDGSNFTLKIRSTKLEDSAMYFCASWGGAHPLHFGNGTRLTVT.